A single T cell receptor beta chain is shown here with its context. The CDR3 runs to 16 residues. Germline assignment: CDR1 SGHRS and CDR2 YFSETQ. Trimming cost V 5 bases and J 1 base; bases outside gene matches: 10. Assay used: immunoSEQ multiplex PCR; TCRdb lists only in-frame clones, some missing. The sample holds 90,000 to 100,000 clones, 70% to 90% seen once. The sample originates from a study of blood T cell repertoires in COVID-19. Study context: The analysed material was cDNA or gDNA that came from T cells, B-cell-depleted T cells, or PBMCs.

The chain couples TRBV5-1 to TRBJ1-1, with 8 nucleotides matching TRBD1. Sequences were obtained from peripheral blood. The sequence came from a man older than 75 with acute or convalescent COVID-19. As DNA, the CDR3 is TGCGCCAGCAGTACCGACAGGGGTGGGGGGAACACTGAAGCTTTCTTT. Its protein is CASSTDRGGGNTEAFF.